The 11 T cell receptor beta chains below all came from one sample that was sequenced in a study of OX40 agonist ivuxolimab in advanced cancers. Some clones are missing from TCRdb's copy, which holds only in-frame ones; the method was immunoSEQ multiplex PCR. The table shows some 81,000 clones, with approximately 86% occurring only once. Here the sequenced sample was CD4+ or CD8+ T cells sorted from blood, taken in a trial of the OX40 agonist ivuxolimab. These receptors came from an adult with an advanced solid tumor such as melanoma, head and neck, liver or kidney cancer.

This chain connects TRBV5-1 to TRBJ2-3; 9 bases map to TRBD1. V lost 2 bases to trimming and J lost 3 bases; unmatched junction nucleotides: 4. The germline V gene encodes CDR1 SGHRS and CDR2 YFSETQ. This CDR3 contains 15 residues. CDR3 protein: CASSFTGGYTDTQYF. The CDR3, as DNA: TGCGCCAGCAGCTTTACAGGGGGCTATACAGATACGCAGTATTTT.

This clone has only one observation. The CDR3 nucleotides are TGTGCCAGTAGCCCCGACGCAGGGGATTCCTACAATGAGCAGTTCTTC. Its translation: CASSPDAGDSYNEQFF. The chain links TRBV19 to TRBJ2-1; tentatively, D is TRBD1 (6 bases). Trimming pared 6 bases from V and 1 base from J, leaving 16 bases between. Germline V gene data show CDR1 as LNHDA and CDR2 as SQIVND (reference sequence). This CDR3 contains 16 residues. The full variable domain, with the rest looked up from reference TRBV19 and TRBJ2-1, is DGGITQSPKYLFRKEGQNVTLSCEQNLNHDAMYWYRQDPGQGLRLIYYSQIVNDFQKGDIAEGYSVSREKKESFPLTVTSAQKNPTAFYLCASSPDAGDSYNEQFFGPGTRLTVL.

The chain is built from TRBV5-4 and TRBJ2-7, with D unresolved. The CDR3 covers 14 residues. Germline V gene sequence: CDR1 SGHNT, CDR2 YYREEE (reference sequence). Trimming stripped 1 base from V and 2 bases from J, with 10 bases between. CDR3 DNA sequence: TGTGCCAGCAGCTTGACAGTTCCTCCCTACGAGCAGTACTTC. Amino acid sequence: CASSLTVPPYEQYF.

The V call is TRBV25-1, the J call TRBJ2-1; D is possibly TRBD1 (5 bases). Trimming left V 2 bases short and J 9 bases short, with 11 bases between. The CDR3 spans 13 residues. CDR1 is MGHDK, CDR2 SYGVNS, per germline. The CDR3 region has the DNA TGTGCCAGCAGTGAACAGGGTCCCGGTGAGCAGTTCTTC. Translated, it gives CASSEQGPGEQFF.

The chain couples TRBV27 to TRBJ2-7; the D call may be TRBD1 or TRBD2 (5 bases each). With 3 bases removed from V and 2 bases from J, the gap between germline ends came to 11 bases. Germline-derived CDR1 and CDR2 are MNHEY and SMNVEV (reference sequence). This CDR3 contains 14 residues. Written as DNA, the CDR3 is TGTGCCAGCAGTTTTGCTGGGGACCCCTACGAGCAGTACTTC. Protein sequence: CASSFAGDPYEQYF.

The V call is TRBV9, the J call TRBJ2-1, with TRBD1 matching 7 bases. Trimming at V came to 0 bases and at J to 1 base, leaving 4 bases not matched to a gene. Germline loops: CDR1 SGDLS, CDR2 YYNGEE. This CDR3 has 16 residues. The CDR3 reads CASSVDEGASYNEQFF. As DNA, the CDR3 is TGTGCCAGCAGCGTAGACGAGGGGGCTTCCTACAATGAGCAGTTCTTC.

This clone turned up a few times. The V call is TRBV10-3, the J call TRBJ1-6; TRBD1 agrees at 9 bases. The CDR3 has 13 amino acids. The V and J ends lost 10 bases and 10 bases, in that order; junction bases with no gene match: 8. The V gene's germline CDR1 is ENHRY and CDR2 SYGVKD. This chain's CDR3 is CATQGQGGSPLHF. CDR3 DNA: TGTGCCACTCAGGGACAGGGAGGATCACCCCTCCACTTT.

This chain links TRBV19 with TRBJ1-5, with TRBD1 identical over 7 bases. The V segment lost 3 bases and the J segment 6 bases; nucleotides outside the gene matches: 2. CDR3 size: 13 residues. Germline CDR1 is LNHDA and CDR2 is SQIVND (reference sequence). Here the CDR3 DNA reads TGTGCCAGTAGTATCGACAGGGCTCAGCCCCAGCATTTT. Protein: CASSIDRAQPQHF.

The chain has TRBV18 and TRBJ2-3; D may be TRBD2 (5 bases). CDR1 and CDR2 (germline): KGHSH, LQKENI. The CDR3 has 14 amino acids. Trimming shortened V by 3 bases and J by 6 bases, and 13 bases separated the two germline ends. The CDR3 here is CASSPTGGKDTQYF. CDR3 in DNA: TGTGCCAGCTCACCCACTGGAGGCAAGGATACGCAGTATTTT.

This chain uses TRBV9 with TRBJ1-1; D not certain. Looked up from germline, CDR1 is SGDLS and CDR2 is YYNGEE. This CDR3 has 14 amino acids. The ends were cut back, 0 bases at V and 5 bases at J, with 11 bases in the middle. CDR3 sequence: CASSVDGVLTEAFF. Written as DNA, the CDR3 is TGTGCCAGCAGCGTAGATGGGGTTCTTACTGAAGCTTTCTTT.

The V call is TRBV4-2, the J call TRBJ2-2; D is ambiguous. This CDR3 has 15 amino acids. V lost 4 bases to trimming and J lost 4 bases, with 13 bases between them. Germline CDR1 reads LGHNA; CDR2 reads YNFKEQ. The CDR3 DNA reads TGTGCCAGCAGCCCTGGGGAAACCTCCACCGGGGAGCTGTTTTTT. Its protein is CASSPGETSTGELFF.